This TCR beta chain is drawn from a study of T cells in Graves' hyperthyroidism and ophthalmopathy. Authors of the study amplified TCR beta CDR3 regions from RNA transcripts. Carried out on the TCR CDR3, a first-round RT-PCR used the HTBI primer set. TCRdb used MiXCR to reprocess the multiplex PCR reads, holding one entry per CDR3 protein. The sample lists fewer than 700,000 distinct CDR3 sequences, approximately 17% occurring once. V lost 6 bases and J 3 bases, leaving 23 bases between the germline ends. The germline CDR1 and CDR2 sequences are SGHKS and YYEKEE (reference sequence). The CDR3 covers 17 residues. This clonotype was found many times. Enrolled ophthalmopathy patients presented with a Clinical Activity Score of at least 3, a NOSPECS grade of at least 4, and disease duration under 3 months.

The rearrangement joins TRBV5-5 to TRBJ2-3; D is undetermined. What was sequenced was blood. The receptor was derived from a woman between 18 and 29 years old with Graves' ophthalmopathy. The CDR3 sequence is CASTPSPSDAFTDTQYF. The CDR3 DNA sequence: TGTGCCAGCACCCCTTCCCCGTCTGACGCTTTTACAGATACGCAGTATTTT.